One sample yielded the 3 T cell receptor beta chains listed below, sequenced in a study of T-cell memory formation after mild COVID-19. TCRdb re-derived calls from the 5' RACE reads in MiXCR, one entry per CDR3 protein. The data contain 40,000 to 60,000 distinct CDR3 sequences, over 6.5% of them singletons. Sequenced material: PBMCs or a T cell subset sorted from them (not recorded which). The receptor source for this set is a man younger than 30 who had mild COVID-19 (a few samples of this study predate the infection). Cell type and time point are not known.

This clonotype has only a few counts. This chain joins TRBV20-1 and TRBJ2-5; 8 nucleotides match TRBD2. Losses at the gene ends were 0 bases for V and 8 bases for J; bases not matched to a gene: 14. Germline loops: CDR1 DFQATT, CDR2 SNEGSKA (reference sequence). CDR3 length: 16 residues. The CDR3 DNA reads TGCAGTGCTAGAGATCCTGGGGGAGCGGGGGAGGGAACCCAGTACTTC. Its translation: CSARDPGGAGEGTQYF.

This clonotype was counted many times. The chain recombines TRBV7-2 with TRBJ2-5, with D possibly being TRBD1 (7 bases). Germline assignment: CDR1 SGHTA and CDR2 FQGNSA. V was clipped by 6 bases and J by 6 bases, with 17 bases between them. The CDR3 has 14 residues. The CDR3 loop is CASRNDRAGKTQYF. CDR3 coding DNA: TGTGCCAGCAGGAACGACAGGGCGGGGAAGACCCAGTACTTC.

This clonotype occurred a few times. The chain is built from TRBV25-1 and TRBJ2-5; 8 bases are a match to TRBD2. The germline V gene encodes CDR1 MGHDK and CDR2 SYGVNS. V trimming: 3 bases; J trimming: 4 bases; junction bases outside the gene matches: 4. This CDR3 contains 14 residues. CDR3: CASSDLSGGETQYF. CDR3 bases: TGTGCCAGCAGTGACCTAAGCGGGGGAGAGACCCAGTACTTC. The whole variable domain, remainder taken from reference TRBV25-1 and TRBJ2-5, is EADIYQTPRYLVIGTGKKITLECSQTMGHDKMYWYQQDPGMELHLIHYSYGVNSTEKGDLSSESTVSRIRTEHFPLTLESARPSHTSQYLCASSDLSGGETQYFGPGTRLLVL.